This is a list of T cell receptor beta chains from one sample in a study of patients and donors after allogeneic stem cell transplantation. One entry per CDR3 protein, called by TCRdb with MiXCR from the RT-PCR reads. The profile shows approximately 430,000 distinct CDR3 sequences, under 20% of them singletons. Sequencing was done on a sample of blood, either unsorted or a sorted T cell fraction (not recorded which). The receptors stem from a human donor who was either an allogeneic HSCT recipient or a stem cell or donor lymphocyte infusion donor (not recorded which). It is not recorded whose cells these are; they may come from a transplant donor. Each CDR3 is given with its conserved first and last residue. The order of the fields is V gene, J gene, D gene, CDR3 protein. The D gene is left open where the match is weak.

V: TRBV30
J: TRBJ2-7
D: .
CDR3: CAWSVSYEQYF

V: TRBV12-3/TRBV12-4
J: TRBJ1-1
D: .
CDR3: CASSLSWSEAFF

V: TRBV24-1
J: TRBJ2-5
D: .
CDR3: CATSDLAETQYF

V: TRBV9
J: TRBJ2-7
D: .
CDR3: CASSVSGGDPYEQYF

V: TRBV6-5
J: TRBJ2-7
D: TRBD1
CDR3: CASSYSSGQGFYEQYF

V: TRBV6-1
J: TRBJ2-7
D: .
CDR3: CANTVRGSYEQYF

V: TRBV18
J: TRBJ1-2
D: .
CDR3: CASSAGRGLNYGYTF

V: TRBV20-1
J: TRBJ2-6
D: .
CDR3: CSAEGRQSSGANVLTF

V: TRBV25-1
J: TRBJ1-5
D: .
CDR3: CASRQGWEPQHF

V: TRBV12-3/TRBV12-4
J: TRBJ1-2
D: .
CDR3: CASSPRGSMGNYGYTF

V: TRBV6-2/TRBV6-3
J: TRBJ2-7
D: .
CDR3: CASIRTGGGEQYF

V: TRBV7-8
J: TRBJ1-5
D: .
CDR3: CASSLGRRGLYQPQHF

V: TRBV20-1
J: TRBJ1-1
D: .
CDR3: CSARDWQGEAFF

V: TRBV6-1
J: TRBJ1-5
D: .
CDR3: CASSAQGLHSPQHF

V: TRBV6-4
J: TRBJ2-7
D: .
CDR3: CASSDRQDSYEQYF

V: TRBV20-1
J: TRBJ1-6
D: TRBD1
CDR3: CSAREGQASGSLHF

V: TRBV19
J: TRBJ2-1
D: TRBD2
CDR3: CANSGRPLYNEQFF

V: TRBV24-1
J: TRBJ2-7
D: TRBD1
CDR3: CATSDRTGPAYEQYF

V: TRBV5-1
J: TRBJ1-4
D: .
CDR3: CASSLVVAHNEKLFF

V: TRBV5-1
J: TRBJ2-7
D: .
CDR3: CASSPTVPYEQYF

V: TRBV6-2/TRBV6-3
J: TRBJ1-2
D: TRBD1
CDR3: CASSYYGQGLRNGYTF

V: TRBV4-1
J: TRBJ1-2
D: TRBD1
CDR3: CASSQPWTGRPNYGYTF

V: TRBV5-1
J: TRBJ2-2
D: .
CDR3: CASSLQGNTGELFF

V: TRBV2
J: TRBJ2-5
D: .
CDR3: CASSTSLNQETQYF

V: TRBV19
J: TRBJ2-7
D: .
CDR3: CASSPGRNEQYF

V: TRBV25-1
J: TRBJ1-1
D: .
CDR3: CASSESRTSEAFF

V: TRBV5-1
J: TRBJ1-2
D: .
CDR3: CASSLASGGDGYTF

V: TRBV7-9
J: TRBJ2-3
D: TRBD2
CDR3: CASRTDEAGGPSDTQYF

V: TRBV10-3
J: TRBJ2-5
D: .
CDR3: CATARQTIPEETQYF